This T cell receptor beta chain was identified during a study of T cell responses to AZD1222 COVID-19 vaccine (TCRdb year 2021). Notes on the research overall: AZD1222 recipients with second doses at about 4 weeks or about 12 weeks were pooled, because spike-specific TCR depth and breadth did not differ between schedules. TCR sequencing was performed for roughly 240 trial participants, of whom about 210 were given two doses of AZD1222 and 26 were given two doses of MenACWY control vaccine. Trial participants were enrolled into age subgroups of 18-55, 56-69 and 70-plus years, which contained around 140, 26 and 57 TCR-sequenced participants, respectively. Summary of the overall study and its limitations: In the small 56-69-year group, the increase in depth fell short of significance, most likely because of low power. Because no samples from the day 14 peak response were available, repertoires could be characterized only after the peak T cell response. The vaccine-associated CD4 TCRs covered the entire spike protein, and the dominant responses fell in regions 160-218 and 743-854. Participants were mostly white British and included more females than males, and it was suggested by the authors that clonal diversity may have been underestimated. Reportedly, almost half of the unique spike-specific TCRs recognized epitopes lying outside the regions that are mutated in the B.1.351 and B.1.1.7 variants. Spike-specific TCR breadth and depth rose significantly after two AZD1222 doses compared with day 0 and with MenACWY recipients. Only six or seven AZD1222 recipients were SARS-CoV-2 seropositive at baseline, limiting conclusions about previously exposed vaccinees.

Sample time point, as interpreted from the label and publication: baseline before first vaccination. The vaccinee samples were drawn from two UK trials, COV001 and COV002, one of which was a single-blind randomized controlled phase 2/3 trial testing AZD1222 (ChAdOx1 nCoV-19) in healthy adults. For TCRbeta chain sequencing, PBMC samples from trial participants were taken at day 0 and at day 28 after the second dose. The CDR3 regions of human TCRbeta chains were analyzed by immunosequencing. Under the source paper's analysis protocol: Repertoire TCRs were checked for matches against a reference library of SARS-CoV-2-specific TCRs that had been generated using the MIRA antigen-specificity platform. Breadth meant the fraction of unique TCRs that were SARS-CoV-2-associated, whereas depth meant the fraction of total T cells that were SARS-CoV-2-associated. Each spike-specific TCR was assigned to its reactive spike region and to a CD4 or CD8 class using the MIRA data. Log10-transformed breadth and depth values were compared by one-way ANOVA with Sidak's multiple comparisons tests. TCRdb provides this immuneACCESS table in a form limited to in-frame rearrangements. Some clones are lacking; in checked studies, under half of them reflect an unresolved V gene, and why the rest are absent is not known. The D gene and trimming were derived from the DNA, and the V and J assignments and clone size from that table. The sample table contains roughly 100,000 clones; only one count was recorded for approximately 87% of them. The ten largest clones take up about 2.7% of the sample.

In this sample, this clone turned up once. The antigen it binds to is not known. Base qualities are missing; no much larger clone stands one base away. This specimen consisted of peripheral blood, obtained on day 0 of AZD1222 vaccination. The receptor comes from an adult in good health.

The DNA is TGTGCCAGCAGCGCACATCCTACTAGCGGGGGGGCCGGGGAGCTGTTTTTT. It translates as CASSAHPTSGGAGELFF. This chain joins TRBV9 to TRBJ2-2, and 13 junction bases match TRBD2. CDR1 is given as SGDLS and CDR2 as YYNGEE, both from the germline V gene. The CDR3 holds 17 amino acids from the cysteine to the phenylalanine. Of all the DNA, just the CDR3 is kept, 51 bases in frame from base 1. The V end gives up 3 bases and the J end 6 bases, leaving 8 bases in the junction not matched to a gene.